The next 22 T cell receptor beta chains were all read from a single sample in a study of blood T cell repertoires in COVID-19. This table comes from immunoSEQ multiplex PCR, and its TCRdb copy is limited to in-frame clones, with some not included. The sample contains some 100,000 clones, about nine tenths of which appear only once. The source material was peripheral blood. These receptors were taken from a man aged 45 to 65 with acute or convalescent COVID-19.

The chain links TRBV5-6 to TRBJ2-1; TRBD2 matches 7 bases. Trimming at V came to 2 bases and at J to 6 bases, leaving 2 bases not matched to a gene. The germline CDR1 and CDR2 sequences are SGHDT and YYEEEE. CDR3 length equals 13 residues. The CDR3 bases are TGTGCCAGCAGCTTCGGACTAGTCAATGAGCAGTTCTTC. Amino acids: CASSFGLVNEQFF.

CDR3 nucleotide sequence: TGCGCCAGCAGCTTGCAAGCGGGATTGTCAGATACGCAGTATTTT. Translated, it gives CASSLQAGLSDTQYF. The chain couples TRBV5-1 to TRBJ2-3, with 7 bases fitting TRBD2. This CDR3 has 15 residues. The ends lost 1 base at V and 4 bases at J; junction bases unmatched: 6. In germline, CDR1 is SGHRS, CDR2 YFSETQ.

The rearrangement links TRBV6-5 to TRBJ1-1, with 8 bases aligning to TRBD1. Trimming took 5 bases from V and 1 from J; bases not matched to a gene: 6. The length of the CDR3 is 15 residues. Germline loops: CDR1 MNHEY, CDR2 SVGAGI. The CDR3 region is CASSRATGENTEAFF. The CDR3 nucleotides are TGTGCCAGCAGTCGAGCGACAGGGGAGAACACTGAAGCTTTCTTT.

This chain connects TRBV5-4 to TRBJ1-2; D ambiguous. Germline V gene sequence: CDR1 SGHNT, CDR2 YYREEE (reference sequence). This CDR3 contains 13 residues. V lost 2 bases, J lost 6 bases, and 11 bases lay in between. The DNA for the CDR3 is TGTGCCAGCAGCTTTGGGCAGGTCGATGGCTACACCTTC. This codes for CASSFGQVDGYTF.

This sequence joins TRBV30 and TRBJ1-1; possible D gene TRBD1, 5 bases. V lost 0 bases, J lost 3 bases, and 14 bases lay in between. The CDR3 is 15 amino acids. The germline V gene has CDR1 GTSNPN and CDR2 SVGIG (reference sequence). This CDR3 is CAWSVQGGRDTEAFF. CDR3 DNA: TGTGCCTGGAGTGTGCAGGGCGGGAGGGACACTGAAGCTTTCTTT.

V and J are TRBV6-5 and TRBJ1-2; 9 bases map to TRBD1. Per the germline V gene, CDR1 is MNHEY and CDR2 is SVGAGI. J lost 4 bases, V lost 8 bases, and 8 bases had no gene match. The CDR3 loop spans 14 amino acids. As DNA, the CDR3 is TGTGCCAGCTACGTACAGGGGGCGGGCTATGGCTACACCTTC. Protein sequence: CASYVQGAGYGYTF.

The chain links TRBV5-4 to TRBJ1-6, with D perhaps matching TRBD1 (5 bases). The germline V gene has CDR1 SGHNT and CDR2 YYREEE (reference sequence). The CDR3 sequence is 16 residues long. With 3 bases removed from V and 8 bases from J, the gap between germline ends came to 18 bases. CDR3 residues: CASSWGDGFLDSPLHF. CDR3 in DNA: TGTGCCAGCAGCTGGGGGGACGGGTTCCTGGATTCACCCCTCCACTTT.

J is TRBJ2-7 and V is TRBV21-1; the table's D call of TRBD1 was not tested on the DNA. TRBV21-1 is deemed a pseudogene. The CDR3 has 15 residues. The CDR3 loop reads CASSKRPGSSYEQYF. Here the CDR3 DNA reads TGTGCCAGCAGCAAACGTCCAGGTTCCTCCTACGAGCAGTACTTC.

The CDR3 loop reads CASRNRVSNTEAFF. The CDR3 nucleotides read TGTGCCAGCAGAAACAGGGTATCGAACACTGAAGCTTTCTTT. The chain has TRBV27 and TRBJ1-1; perhaps TRBD1 as D (6 bases). The CDR3 has 14 amino acids. Germline values: CDR1 MNHEY, CDR2 SMNVEV (reference sequence). V was pared by 6 bases and J by 1 base, with 12 bases between.

Worth noting for this clone: Other DNA sequences in this specimen translate into the identical CDR3. The chain couples TRBV7-7 to TRBJ2-1; 9 bases are shared with TRBD2. The V gene end was trimmed by 1 base and the J gene end by 9 bases; junction bases not matched to a gene: 1. This CDR3 comprises 13 residues. Germline V gene sequence: CDR1 SSHAT, CDR2 FNYEAQ (reference sequence). In nucleotides, the CDR3 is TGTGCCAGCAGCTTAGAGACTAGCGGTGAGCAGTTCTTC. This sequence encodes CASSLETSGEQFF.

The chain joins TRBV5-1 to TRBJ1-2, with D uncertain. The CDR3 covers 13 residues. The germline V gene encodes CDR1 SGHRS and CDR2 YFSETQ. Trimming cost V 0 bases and J 3 bases, with 6 bases left between them. The CDR3 sequence is CASSLAPDYGYTF. CDR3 bases: TGCGCCAGCAGCTTGGCGCCGGACTATGGCTACACCTTC.

In regard to this clone: One end of the junction varies from germline; a read error may be responsible. The chain uses TRBV12-3 or TRBV12-4 and TRBJ1-2; 7 positions agree with TRBD1. The CDR3 is 12 residues long. CDR3 nucleotide sequence: TGTGCCAGCAGCCGCCGGGACAGCCCCATCTACTTC. Its protein product is CASSRRDSPIYF.

This sequence joins TRBV5-4 and TRBJ2-7; 9 bases agree with TRBD2. The germline gives CDR1 SGHNT, CDR2 YYREEE (reference sequence). V lost 0 bases and J lost 1; bases outside the gene matches: 5. This CDR3 contains 16 residues. The CDR3 coding sequence is TGTGCCAGCAGCTTGGAGAGTAGCGGGAGTTCCTACGAGCAGTACTTC. Translated: CASSLESSGSSYEQYF.

This chain connects TRBV7-9 to TRBJ2-1, with TRBD1 matching 7 bases. The CDR3 runs to 13 residues. The junction had 2 bases not matched to a gene; V was cut back by 5 bases and J by 4 bases. Germline-derived CDR1 and CDR2 are SEHNR and FQNEAQ (reference sequence). The CDR3, as DNA: TGTGCCAGCAGCCGGGGACAGTACAATGAGCAGTTCTTC. Its translation: CASSRGQYNEQFF.

The chain couples TRBV5-1 to TRBJ2-1, with TRBD1 matching 8 bases. The CDR3 has 15 amino acids. The germline V gene encodes CDR1 SGHRS and CDR2 YFSETQ. The V and J ends lost 5 bases and 1 base, in that order; junction bases with no gene match: 5. The CDR3 nucleotides are TGCGCCAGCAGACTCGGACAGGGTTCCTACAATGAGCAGTTCTTC. This codes for CASRLGQGSYNEQFF. The complete variable domain, with remaining parts taken from reference TRBV5-1 and TRBJ2-1, reads KAGVTQTPRYLIKTRGQQVTLSCSPISGHRSVSWYQQTPGQGLQFLFEYFSETQRNKGNFPGRFSGRQFSNSRSEMNVSTLELGDSALYLCASRLGQGSYNEQFFGPGTRLTVL.

This chain uses TRBV12-5 with TRBJ1-3; weak D call: TRBD1 (6 bases). Germline V lookup: CDR1 LGHNT, CDR2 FRNRAP. The V gene lost 7 bases and the J gene lost 0 bases, with 13 bases spanning the gap. The CDR3 sequence is 15 residues long. In DNA, the CDR3 is TGTGCTAGTGCCCGGACAGCCTCCTCTGGAAACACCATATATTTT. It specifies CASARTASSGNTIYF.

This clone was seen a handful of times. Germline is not matched at one junction end, which may reflect a read error. The CDR3 reads CASSLTGQGGSEAFF. Here the CDR3 DNA reads TGTGCCAGCAGCTTGACGGGACAGGGAGGGTCTGAGGCTTTCTTT. The chain is built from TRBV7-9 and TRBJ1-1; 9 bases agree with TRBD1. The CDR3 sequence is 15 residues long. Germline V CDR1 and CDR2: SEHNR, FQNEAQ (reference sequence).

This clone was recorded only once. The chain carries TRBV11-3 and TRBJ1-3; no definite D call. The CDR3 spans 15 residues. With 1 base removed from V and 0 bases from J, the gap between germline ends came to 7 bases. Per germline, CDR1 SGHNT and CDR2 YENEEA. CDR3 region: CASSLAGSSGNTIYF. The CDR3 DNA sequence: TGTGCCAGCAGCTTAGCTGGGAGCTCTGGAAACACCATATATTTT.

In DNA form, the CDR3 reads TGTGCCAGCAGCTCCCAGGGGGGCTCTGGAAACACCATATATTTT. Encoded protein: CASSSQGGSGNTIYF. The V gene is TRBV7-2, the J gene TRBJ1-3, with TRBD1 identical over 7 bases. The CDR3 has 15 residues. J lost 0 bases, V lost 4 bases, and 3 bases had no gene match. Germline lookup yields CDR1 SGHTA and CDR2 FQGNSA.

CDR3 sequence reads: CASSPGLAETQYF. The CDR3 coding sequence is TGTGCCAGCAGCCCTGGACTAGCGGAGACCCAGTACTTC. The chain recombines TRBV5-5 with TRBJ2-5, with 9 bases identical to TRBD2. Trimming cost V 4 bases and J 5 bases; bases outside gene matches: 3. Germline lookup yields CDR1 SGHKS and CDR2 YYEKEE (reference sequence). The CDR3 covers 13 residues. The full variable domain, with the rest looked up from reference TRBV5-5 and TRBJ2-5, is DAGVTQSPTHLIKTRGQQVTLRCSPISGHKSVSWYQQVLGQGPQFIFQYYEKEERGRGNFPDRFSARQFPNYSSELNVNALLLGDSALYLCASSPGLAETQYFGPGTRLLVL.

This chain uses TRBV5-1 with TRBJ2-7; possible D gene TRBD2, 5 bases. The V gene lost 0 bases and the J gene lost 3 bases, with 7 bases spanning the gap. Germline loops: CDR1 SGHRS, CDR2 YFSETQ. The CDR3 spans 13 residues. The CDR3 region is CASSLGRDYEQYF. CDR3 DNA sequence: TGCGCCAGCAGCTTGGGTCGGGACTACGAGCAGTACTTC.

This clone was recorded only once. CDR3: CASSESTGRDTEAFF. In DNA form, the CDR3 reads TGCGCCAGCAGTGAGTCTACAGGGAGGGACACTGAAGCTTTCTTT. The chain employs TRBV10-2 and TRBJ1-1; tentative D call: TRBD1 (6 bases). Per the germline V gene, CDR1 is WSHSY and CDR2 is SAAADI. Deletions cut 0 bases from V and 3 bases from J, with 11 bases between. This CDR3 has 15 amino acids.